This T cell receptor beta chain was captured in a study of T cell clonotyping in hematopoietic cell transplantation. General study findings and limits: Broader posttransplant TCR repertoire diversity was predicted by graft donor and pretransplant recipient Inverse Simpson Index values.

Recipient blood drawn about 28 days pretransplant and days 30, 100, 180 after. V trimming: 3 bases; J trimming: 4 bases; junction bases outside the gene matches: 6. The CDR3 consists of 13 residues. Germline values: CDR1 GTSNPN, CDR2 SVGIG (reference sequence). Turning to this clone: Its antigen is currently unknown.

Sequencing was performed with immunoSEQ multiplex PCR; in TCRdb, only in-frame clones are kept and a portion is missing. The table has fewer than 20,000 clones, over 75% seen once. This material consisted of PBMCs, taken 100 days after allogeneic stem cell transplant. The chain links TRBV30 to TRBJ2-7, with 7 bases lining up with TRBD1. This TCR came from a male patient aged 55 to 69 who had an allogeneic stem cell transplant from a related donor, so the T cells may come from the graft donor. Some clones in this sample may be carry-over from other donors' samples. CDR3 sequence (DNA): TGTGCCTGGAGGGCGACAGGGTTATACGAGCAGTACTTC. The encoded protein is CAWRATGLYEQYF.